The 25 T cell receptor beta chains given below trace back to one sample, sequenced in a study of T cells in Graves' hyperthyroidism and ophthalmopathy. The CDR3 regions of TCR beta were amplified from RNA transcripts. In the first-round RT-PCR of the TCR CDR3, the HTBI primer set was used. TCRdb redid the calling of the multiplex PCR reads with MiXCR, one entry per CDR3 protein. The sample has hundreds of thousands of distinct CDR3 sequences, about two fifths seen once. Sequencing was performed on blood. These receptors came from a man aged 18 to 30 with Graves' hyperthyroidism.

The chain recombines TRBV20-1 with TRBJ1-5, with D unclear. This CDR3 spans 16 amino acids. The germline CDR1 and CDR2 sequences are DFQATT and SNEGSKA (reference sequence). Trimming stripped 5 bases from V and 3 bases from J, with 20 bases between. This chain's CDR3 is CSADPLDEGFNQPQHF. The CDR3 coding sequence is TGCAGTGCTGACCCCCTCGACGAGGGCTTCAATCAGCCCCAGCATTTT.

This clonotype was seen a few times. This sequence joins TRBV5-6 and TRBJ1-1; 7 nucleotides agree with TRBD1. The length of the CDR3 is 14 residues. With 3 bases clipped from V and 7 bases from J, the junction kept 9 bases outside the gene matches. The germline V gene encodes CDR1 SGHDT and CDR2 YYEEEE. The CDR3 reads CASSSTGNLYEAFF. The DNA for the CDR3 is TGTGCCAGCAGCTCGACAGGGAACCTTTATGAAGCTTTCTTT.

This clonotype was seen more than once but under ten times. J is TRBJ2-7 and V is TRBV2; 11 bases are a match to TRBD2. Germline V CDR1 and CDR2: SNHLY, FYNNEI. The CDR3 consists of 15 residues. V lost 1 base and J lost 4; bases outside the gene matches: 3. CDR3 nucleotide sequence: TGTGCCAGCAGTGAAGACCCTAGCGGGAGGTACGAGCAGTACTTC. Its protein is CASSEDPSGRYEQYF.

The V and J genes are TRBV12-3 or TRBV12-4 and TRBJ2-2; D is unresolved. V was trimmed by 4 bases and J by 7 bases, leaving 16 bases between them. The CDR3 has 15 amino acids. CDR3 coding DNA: TGTGCCAGCAGTTACCTGATCCGCCCCGTCGGGGAGCTGTTTTTT. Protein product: CASSYLIRPVGELFF.

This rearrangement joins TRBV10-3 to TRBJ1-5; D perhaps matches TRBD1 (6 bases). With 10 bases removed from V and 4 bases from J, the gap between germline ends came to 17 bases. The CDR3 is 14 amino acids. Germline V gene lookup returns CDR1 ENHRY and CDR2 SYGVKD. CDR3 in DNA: TGTGCCAGCAGGGGAGTGGGACTAAATCAGCCCCAGCATTTT. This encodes CASRGVGLNQPQHF.

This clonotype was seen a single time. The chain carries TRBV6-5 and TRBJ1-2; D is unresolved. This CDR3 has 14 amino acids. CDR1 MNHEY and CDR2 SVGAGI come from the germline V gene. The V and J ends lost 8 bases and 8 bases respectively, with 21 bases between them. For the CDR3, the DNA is TGTGCCAGCGGAATAGCGGTGGGAATGGACGGCTACACCTTC. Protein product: CASGIAVGMDGYTF.

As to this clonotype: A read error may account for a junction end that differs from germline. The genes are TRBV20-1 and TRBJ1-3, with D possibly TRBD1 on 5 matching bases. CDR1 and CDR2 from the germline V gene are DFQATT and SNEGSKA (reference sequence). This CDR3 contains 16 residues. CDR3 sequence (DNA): TGCAGTGCTGGAGATGCGGGCGGGGGCTCTGGAAACACCATATATTTT. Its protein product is CSAGDAGGGSGNTIYF.

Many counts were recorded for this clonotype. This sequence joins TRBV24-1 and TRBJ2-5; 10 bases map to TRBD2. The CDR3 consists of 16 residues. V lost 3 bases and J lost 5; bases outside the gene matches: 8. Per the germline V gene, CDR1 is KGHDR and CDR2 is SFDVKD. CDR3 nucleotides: TGTGCCACCAGTGATCCTACTAGCGGGGACATGGAGACCCAGTACTTC. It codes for CATSDPTSGDMETQYF.

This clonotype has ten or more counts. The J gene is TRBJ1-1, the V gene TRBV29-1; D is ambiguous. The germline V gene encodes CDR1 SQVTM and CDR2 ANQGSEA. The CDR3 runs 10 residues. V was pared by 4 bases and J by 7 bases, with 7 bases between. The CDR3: CSVVSFEAFF. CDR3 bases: TGCAGCGTTGTCTCTTTTGAAGCTTTCTTT.

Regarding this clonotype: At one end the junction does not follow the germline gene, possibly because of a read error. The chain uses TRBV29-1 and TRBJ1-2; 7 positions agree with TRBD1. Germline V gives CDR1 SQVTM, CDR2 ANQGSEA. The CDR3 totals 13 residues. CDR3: CSVEGTADYGYTF. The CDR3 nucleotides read TGCAGCGTAGAAGGGACAGCGGACTATGGCTACACCTTC.

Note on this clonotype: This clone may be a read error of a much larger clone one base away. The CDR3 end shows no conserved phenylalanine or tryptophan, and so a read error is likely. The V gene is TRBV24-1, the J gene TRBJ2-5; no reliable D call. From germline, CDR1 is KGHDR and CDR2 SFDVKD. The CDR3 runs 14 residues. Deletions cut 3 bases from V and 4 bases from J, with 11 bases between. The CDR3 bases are TGTGCCACCAGTGATCCCCATGGCTTAGAGACCCAGTACCTC. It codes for CATSDPHGLETQYL.

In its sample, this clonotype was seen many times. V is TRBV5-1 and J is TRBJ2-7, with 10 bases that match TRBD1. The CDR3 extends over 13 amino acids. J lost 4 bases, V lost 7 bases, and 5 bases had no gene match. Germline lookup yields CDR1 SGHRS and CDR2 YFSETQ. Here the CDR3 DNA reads TGCGCCAGCCGTGGGACAGGGGAGTACGAGCAGTACTTC. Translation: CASRGTGEYEQYF.

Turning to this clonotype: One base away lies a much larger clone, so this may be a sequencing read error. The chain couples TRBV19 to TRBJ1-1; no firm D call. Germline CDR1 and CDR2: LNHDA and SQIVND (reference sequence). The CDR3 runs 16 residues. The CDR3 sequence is CASSAIGRQANTEVFF. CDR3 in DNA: TGTGCCAGTAGTGCGATCGGTCGGCAGGCCAACACTGAAGTTTTCTTT.

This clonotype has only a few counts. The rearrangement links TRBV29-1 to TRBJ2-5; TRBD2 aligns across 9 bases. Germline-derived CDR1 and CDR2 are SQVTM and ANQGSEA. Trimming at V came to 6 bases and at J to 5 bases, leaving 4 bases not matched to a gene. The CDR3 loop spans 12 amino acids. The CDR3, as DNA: TGCAGCGTCCGCGGGGGGGCCGAGACCCAGTACTTC. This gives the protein CSVRGGAETQYF.

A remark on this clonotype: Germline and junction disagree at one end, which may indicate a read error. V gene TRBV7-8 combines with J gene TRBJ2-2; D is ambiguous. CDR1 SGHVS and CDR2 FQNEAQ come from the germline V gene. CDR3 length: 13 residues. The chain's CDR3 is CASSQGPSRELFF. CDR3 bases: TGCGCCAGCAGCCAAGGACCAAGCAGGGAGCTGTTTTTT. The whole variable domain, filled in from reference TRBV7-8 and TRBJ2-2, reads GAGVSQSPRYKVAKRGQDVALRCDPISGHVSLFWYQQALGQGPEFLTYFQNEAQLDKSGLPSDRFFAERPEGSVSTLKIQRTQQEDSAVYLCASSQGPSRELFFGEGSRLTVL.

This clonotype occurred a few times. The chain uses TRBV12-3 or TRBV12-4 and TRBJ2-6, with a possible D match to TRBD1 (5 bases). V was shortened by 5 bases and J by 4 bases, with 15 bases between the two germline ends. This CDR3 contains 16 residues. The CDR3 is CASSGAVALGANVLTF. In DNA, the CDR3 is TGTGCCAGCAGTGGGGCTGTGGCGTTGGGGGCCAACGTCCTGACTTTC.

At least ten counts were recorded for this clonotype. CDR3 amino acids: CSDVDSLNTEAFF. CDR3 bases: TGCAGCGACGTGGACAGCCTGAACACTGAAGCTTTCTTT. The J gene is TRBJ1-1, the V gene TRBV29-1; a weak D match, TRBD1 (6 bases). The germline V gene has CDR1 SQVTM and CDR2 ANQGSEA. V was pared by 7 bases and J by 0 bases, with 12 bases between. This CDR3 has 13 residues.

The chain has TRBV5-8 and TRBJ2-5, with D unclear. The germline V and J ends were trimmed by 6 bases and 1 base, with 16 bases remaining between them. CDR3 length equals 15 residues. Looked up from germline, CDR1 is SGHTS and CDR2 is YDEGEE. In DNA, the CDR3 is TGTGCCAGCAACGGACCAACCCGCCTCCAAGAGACCCAGTACTTC. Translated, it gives CASNGPTRLQETQYF.

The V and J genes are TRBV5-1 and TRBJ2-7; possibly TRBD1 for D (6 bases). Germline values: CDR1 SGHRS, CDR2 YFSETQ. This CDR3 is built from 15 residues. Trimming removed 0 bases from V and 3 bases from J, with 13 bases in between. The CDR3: CASSLDLGGVYEQYF. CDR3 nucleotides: TGCGCCAGCAGCTTGGATTTAGGGGGAGTCTACGAGCAGTACTTC.

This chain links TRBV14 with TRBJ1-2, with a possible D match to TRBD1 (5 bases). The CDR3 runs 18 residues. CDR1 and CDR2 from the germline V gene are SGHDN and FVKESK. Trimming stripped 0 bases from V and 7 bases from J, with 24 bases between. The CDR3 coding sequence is TGTGCCAGCAGCCAAGATGACAACCCGGGGCAGGTGTTAGGTGGCTACACCTTC. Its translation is CASSQDDNPGQVLGGYTF.

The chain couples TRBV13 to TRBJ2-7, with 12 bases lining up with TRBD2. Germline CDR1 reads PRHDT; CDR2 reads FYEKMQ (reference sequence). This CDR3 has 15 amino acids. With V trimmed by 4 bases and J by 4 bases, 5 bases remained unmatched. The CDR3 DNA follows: TGTGCCAGCAGCTCCCCTAGCGGGGGGGCGTACGAGCAGTACTTC. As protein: CASSSPSGGAYEQYF. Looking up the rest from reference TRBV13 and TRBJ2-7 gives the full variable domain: AAGVIQSPRHLIKEKRETATLKCYPIPRHDTVYWYQQGPGQDPQFLISFYEKMQSDKGSIPDRFSAQQFSDYHSELNMSSLELGDSALYFCASSSPSGGAYEQYFGPGTRLTVT.

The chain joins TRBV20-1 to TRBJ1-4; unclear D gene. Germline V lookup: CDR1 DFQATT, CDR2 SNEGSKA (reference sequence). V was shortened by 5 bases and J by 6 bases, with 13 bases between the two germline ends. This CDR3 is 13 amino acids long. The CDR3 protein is CSAWAVGDEKLFF. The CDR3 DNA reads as TGCAGTGCTTGGGCAGTTGGGGATGAAAAACTGTTTTTT.

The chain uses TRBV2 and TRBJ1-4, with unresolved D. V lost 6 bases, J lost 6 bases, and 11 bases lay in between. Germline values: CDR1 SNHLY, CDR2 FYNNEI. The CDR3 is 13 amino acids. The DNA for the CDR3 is TGTGCCAGCAGCCCCCAGCGGGATGAAAAACTGTTTTTT. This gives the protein CASSPQRDEKLFF. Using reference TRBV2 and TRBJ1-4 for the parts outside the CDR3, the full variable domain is EPEVTQTPSHQVTQMGQEVILRCVPISNHLYFYWYRQILGQKVEFLVSFYNNEISEKSEIFDDQFSVERPDGSNFTLKIRSTKLEDSAMYFCASSPQRDEKLFFGSGTQLSVL.

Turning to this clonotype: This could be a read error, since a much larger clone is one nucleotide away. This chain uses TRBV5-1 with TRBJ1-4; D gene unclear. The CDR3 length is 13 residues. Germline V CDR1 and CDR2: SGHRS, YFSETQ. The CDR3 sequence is CASSLATQERLFF. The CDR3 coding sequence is TGCGCCAGCAGCTTGGCGACGCAGGAAAGACTGTTTTTT. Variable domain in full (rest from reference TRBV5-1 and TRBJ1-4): KAGVTQTPRYLIKTRGQQVTLSCSPISGHRSVSWYQQTPGQGLQFLFEYFSETQRNKGNFPGRFSGRQFSNSRSEMNVSTLELGDSALYLCASSLATQERLFFGSGTQLSVL.

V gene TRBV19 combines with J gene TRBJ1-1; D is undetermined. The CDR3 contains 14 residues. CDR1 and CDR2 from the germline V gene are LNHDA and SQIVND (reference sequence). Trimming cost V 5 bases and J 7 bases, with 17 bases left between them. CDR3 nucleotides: TGTGCCAGTAGTCCAATGGGAGCGGCTAATGAAGCTTTCTTT. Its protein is CASSPMGAANEAFF.